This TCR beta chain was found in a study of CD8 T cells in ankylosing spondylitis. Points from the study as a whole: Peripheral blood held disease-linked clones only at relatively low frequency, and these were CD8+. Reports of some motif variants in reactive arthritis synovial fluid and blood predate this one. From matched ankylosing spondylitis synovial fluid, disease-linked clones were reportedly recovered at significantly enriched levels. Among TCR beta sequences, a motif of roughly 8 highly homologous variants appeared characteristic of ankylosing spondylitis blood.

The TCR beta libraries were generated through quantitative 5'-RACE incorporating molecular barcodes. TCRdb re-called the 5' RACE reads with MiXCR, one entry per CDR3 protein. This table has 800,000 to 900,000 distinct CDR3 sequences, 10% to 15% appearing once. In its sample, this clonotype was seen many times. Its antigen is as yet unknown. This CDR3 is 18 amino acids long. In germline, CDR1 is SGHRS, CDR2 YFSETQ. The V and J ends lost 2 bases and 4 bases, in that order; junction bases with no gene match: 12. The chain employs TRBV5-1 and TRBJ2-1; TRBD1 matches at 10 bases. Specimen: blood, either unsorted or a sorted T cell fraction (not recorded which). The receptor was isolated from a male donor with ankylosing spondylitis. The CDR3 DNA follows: TGCGCCAGCAGCTTCCTGGGACAGGGGTCTCGCTCTTACAATGAGCAGTTCTTC. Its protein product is CASSFLGQGSRSYNEQFF. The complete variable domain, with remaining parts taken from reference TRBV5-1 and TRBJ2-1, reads KAGVTQTPRYLIKTRGQQVTLSCSPISGHRSVSWYQQTPGQGLQFLFEYFSETQRNKGNFPGRFSGRQFSNSRSEMNVSTLELGDSALYLCASSFLGQGSRSYNEQFFGPGTRLTVL.